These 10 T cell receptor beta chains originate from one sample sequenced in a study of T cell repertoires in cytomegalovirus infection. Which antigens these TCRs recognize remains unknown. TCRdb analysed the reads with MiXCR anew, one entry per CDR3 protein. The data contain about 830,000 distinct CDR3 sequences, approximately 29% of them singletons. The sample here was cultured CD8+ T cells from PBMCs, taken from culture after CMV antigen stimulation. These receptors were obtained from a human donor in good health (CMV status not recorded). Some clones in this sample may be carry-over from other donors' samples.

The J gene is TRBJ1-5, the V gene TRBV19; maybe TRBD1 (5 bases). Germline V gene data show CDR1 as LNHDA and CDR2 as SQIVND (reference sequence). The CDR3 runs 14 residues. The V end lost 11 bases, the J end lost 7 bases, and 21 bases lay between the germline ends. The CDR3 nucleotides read TGTGCCTGCCGCGGGACGGAGGATGGGCAGCCCCAGCATTTT. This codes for CACRGTEDGQPQHF.

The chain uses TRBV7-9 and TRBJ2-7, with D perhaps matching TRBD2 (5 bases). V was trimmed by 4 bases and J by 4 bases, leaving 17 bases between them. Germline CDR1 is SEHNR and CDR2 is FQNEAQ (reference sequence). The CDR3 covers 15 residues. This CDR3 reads CASSSRHSSGYEQYF. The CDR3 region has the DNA TGTGCCAGCAGCTCCAGACACTCCTCGGGGTACGAGCAGTACTTC.

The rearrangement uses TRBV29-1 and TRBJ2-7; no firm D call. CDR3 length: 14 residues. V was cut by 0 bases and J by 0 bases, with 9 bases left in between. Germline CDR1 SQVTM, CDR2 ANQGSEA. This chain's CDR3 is CSVEDGGSSYEQYF. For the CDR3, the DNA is TGCAGCGTTGAAGATGGTGGCAGCTCCTACGAGCAGTACTTC.

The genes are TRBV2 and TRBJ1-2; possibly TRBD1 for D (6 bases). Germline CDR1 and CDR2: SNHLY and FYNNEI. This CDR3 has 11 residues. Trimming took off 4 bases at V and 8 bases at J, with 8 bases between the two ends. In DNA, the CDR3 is TGTGCCAGCAGTGGGGACACCGGCTACACCTTC. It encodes CASSGDTGYTF.

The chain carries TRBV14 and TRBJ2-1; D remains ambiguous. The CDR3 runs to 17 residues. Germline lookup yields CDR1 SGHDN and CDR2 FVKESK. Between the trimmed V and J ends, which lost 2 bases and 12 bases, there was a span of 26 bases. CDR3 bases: TGTGCCAGCAGCCAATCCAGCTCACCGTATATAAAACGCGGGCAGTTCTTC. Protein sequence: CASSQSSSPYIKRGQFF.

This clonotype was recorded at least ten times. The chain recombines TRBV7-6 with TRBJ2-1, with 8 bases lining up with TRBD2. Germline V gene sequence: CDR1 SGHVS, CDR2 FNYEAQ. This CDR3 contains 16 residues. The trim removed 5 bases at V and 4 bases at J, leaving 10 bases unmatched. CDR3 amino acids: CASSPRTAGGYNEQFF. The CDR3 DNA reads TGTGCCAGCAGCCCGAGGACGGCGGGGGGTTACAATGAGCAGTTCTTC.

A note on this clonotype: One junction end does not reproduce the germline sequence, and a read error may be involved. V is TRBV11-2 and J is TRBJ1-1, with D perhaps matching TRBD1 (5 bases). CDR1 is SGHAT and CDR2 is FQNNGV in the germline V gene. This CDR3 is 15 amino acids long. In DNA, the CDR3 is TGTGCCAGCAGCCTATCCGGGGGGGGATATACTGAAGTTTTCTTT. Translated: CASSLSGGGYTEVFF.

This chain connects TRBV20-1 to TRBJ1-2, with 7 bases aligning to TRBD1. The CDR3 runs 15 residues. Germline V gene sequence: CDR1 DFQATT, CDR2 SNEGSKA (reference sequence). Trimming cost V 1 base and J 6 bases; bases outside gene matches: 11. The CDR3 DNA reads TGCAGTGCTAGAGGCCGTACAGGGGTGAGGGATGGCTACACCTTC. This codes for CSARGRTGVRDGYTF.

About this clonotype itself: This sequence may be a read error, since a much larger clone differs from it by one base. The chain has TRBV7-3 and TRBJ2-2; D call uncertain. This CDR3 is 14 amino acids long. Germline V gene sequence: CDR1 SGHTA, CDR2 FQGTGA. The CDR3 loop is CTSSVLGSTGELFF. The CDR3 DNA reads TGTACCAGCAGCGTCCTTGGAAGCACCGGGGAGCTGTTTTTT.

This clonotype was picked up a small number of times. The CDR3 DNA reads as TGTGCCAGCAGTTACTCGGGTCCTAACTATGGCTACACCTTC. This sequence encodes CASSYSGPNYGYTF. The J gene is TRBJ1-2, the V gene TRBV6-5; D remains unclear. Germline CDR1 is MNHEY and CDR2 is SVGAGI. This CDR3 has 14 amino acids. Trimming left V 0 bases short and J 0 bases short, with 5 bases between.